The 25 T cell receptor beta chains in this list originate from one sample, sequenced in a study of blood T cell repertoires in COVID-19. TCRdb keeps only in-frame clones here, not all; method: immunoSEQ multiplex PCR. The sample holds some 64,000 clones, roughly 76% seen once. Sequenced sample: peripheral blood. These receptors were collected from a human donor in a cohort sampled during active COVID-19.

This chain links TRBV15 with TRBJ2-2, with 8 bases identical to TRBD2. The CDR3 totals 14 residues. Unmatched junction bases numbered 2, after V lost 5 bases and J lost 3 bases. Looked up from germline, CDR1 is LNHNV and CDR2 is YYDKDF (reference sequence). DNA of the CDR3: TGTGCCACCAGCCGGGGGGGGTACACCGGGGAGCTGTTTTTT. Protein: CATSRGGYTGELFF.

This rearrangement joins TRBV6-5 to TRBJ2-7; 7 bases are shared with TRBD1. The CDR3 runs 15 residues. V shed 5 bases, J shed 3 bases, and the junction held 10 bases outside the gene matches. Germline loops: CDR1 MNHEY, CDR2 SVGAGI. CDR3 in amino acids: CASSLDRANYYEQYF. DNA for the CDR3: TGTGCCAGCAGTCTCGACAGGGCTAACTACTACGAGCAGTACTTC.

The gene calls are TRBV10-3 and TRBJ1-1; D unclear. Trimming took 6 bases from V and 0 from J, leaving 8 bases between them. Germline assignment: CDR1 ENHRY and CDR2 SYGVKD. There are 13 residues in the CDR3. The CDR3 spells CAISAGMNTEAFF. The DNA of the CDR3 is TGTGCCATCAGCGCCGGGATGAACACTGAAGCTTTCTTT.

The rearrangement links TRBV9 to TRBJ2-5, with TRBD1 as a possible D gene (5 bases). This CDR3 is built from 15 residues. Germline V lookup: CDR1 SGDLS, CDR2 YYNGEE. With 0 bases removed from V and 4 bases from J, the gap between germline ends came to 13 bases. The CDR3 sequence: CASSVAPAQGETQYF. The CDR3 DNA is TGTGCCAGCAGCGTAGCTCCCGCGCAGGGAGAGACCCAGTACTTC.

This clone has only one observation. The V and J genes are TRBV29-1 and TRBJ1-2; tentatively, D is TRBD1 (5 bases). This CDR3 comprises 16 residues. Germline CDR1 SQVTM, CDR2 ANQGSEA. V was clipped by 1 base and J by 5 bases, with 20 bases between them. In DNA form, the CDR3 reads TGCAGCGTTGAAGGTACGGTCGGAGTCGGGACTTATGGCTACACCTTC. As protein: CSVEGTVGVGTYGYTF.

This clone was seen a single time. The V call is TRBV25-1, the J call TRBJ2-1, with D perhaps TRBD2 (7 bases). The V gene's germline CDR1 is MGHDK and CDR2 SYGVNS. Trimming took 8 bases from V and 10 from J, leaving 18 bases between them. The CDR3 is 13 residues long. As DNA, the CDR3 is TGTGCCAGCGGCCCCGGGGGGCGATGGGAGCAGTTCTTC. Its protein product is CASGPGGRWEQFF.

The chain is built from TRBV6-5 and TRBJ2-3; 7 positions match TRBD1. The germline CDR1 and CDR2 sequences are MNHEY and SVGAGI. V dropped 2 bases and J dropped 2; count of bases not matched to a gene: 7. This CDR3 has 16 residues. CDR3 region: CASSYPTGPSTDTQYF. CDR3 nucleotide sequence: TGTGCCAGCAGTTACCCGACAGGGCCATCCACAGATACGCAGTATTTT.

The chain combines TRBV19 with TRBJ1-2; 7 bases map to TRBD1. This CDR3 region has 14 residues. The trim removed 5 bases at V and 5 bases at J, leaving 8 bases unmatched. The germline V gene encodes CDR1 LNHDA and CDR2 SQIVND (reference sequence). The CDR3 loop reads CASSQGQVGYGYTF. CDR3 in DNA: TGTGCCAGTAGTCAAGGACAGGTTGGGTATGGCTACACCTTC. The entire variable domain, with the rest obtained from reference TRBV19 and TRBJ1-2, is as follows: DGGITQSPKYLFRKEGQNVTLSCEQNLNHDAMYWYRQDPGQGLRLIYYSQIVNDFQKGDIAEGYSVSREKKESFPLTVTSAQKNPTAFYLCASSQGQVGYGYTFGSGTRLTVV.

This clone was detected once. V and J are TRBV5-5 and TRBJ2-5; TRBD2 matches 14 bases. Germline loops: CDR1 SGHKS, CDR2 YYEKEE (reference sequence). This CDR3 contains 18 residues. V lost 0 bases to trimming and J lost 1 base; unmatched junction nucleotides: 5. CDR3 sequence reads: CASSLVGLAGGLQETQYF. The CDR3 coding sequence is TGTGCCAGCAGCTTGGTCGGACTAGCGGGGGGTCTCCAAGAGACCCAGTACTTC.

The genes are TRBV9 and TRBJ2-1; D call uncertain. Germline CDR1 is SGDLS and CDR2 is YYNGEE. This CDR3 region has 15 residues. The V gene lost 3 bases and the J gene lost 0 bases, with 10 bases spanning the gap. CDR3 in DNA: TGTGCCAGCAGCGAGCGCCCGAGCTCCTACAATGAGCAGTTCTTC. This translates into CASSERPSSYNEQFF.

In this sample, this clone turned up a few times. The chain uses TRBV2 and TRBJ2-1, with 9 bases fitting TRBD2. Germline V gives CDR1 SNHLY, CDR2 FYNNEI. CDR3 length: 16 residues. Trimming cost V 2 bases and J 7 bases; bases outside gene matches: 9. In nucleotides, the CDR3 is TGTGCCAGCAGTGAATACTTGTCTAGCGGGGAGAATGAGCAGTTCTTC. Protein sequence: CASSEYLSSGENEQFF.

The CDR3 sequence is CASRDTRTGRQPQHF. The CDR3 nucleotides read TGTGCCAGCAGAGATACTCGGACAGGGCGACAGCCCCAGCATTTT. The V and J genes are TRBV6-6 and TRBJ1-5; 8 bases map to TRBD1. The J segment lost 7 bases and the V segment lost 6 bases, leaving 11 bases of the junction unmatched. CDR1 and CDR2 from the germline V gene are MNHNY and SVGAGI (reference sequence). This CDR3 is 15 amino acids long.

Only one count was recorded for this clone. V gene TRBV6-2 or TRBV6-3 combines with J gene TRBJ1-4; TRBD1 is a possible D gene (6 bases). V dropped 5 bases and J dropped 0 bases, with 13 bases sitting between them. Germline values: CDR1 MNHEY, CDR2 SVGEGT. This CDR3 region has 16 residues. The CDR3 sequence is CASSPGTPTTNEKLFF. In DNA, the CDR3 is TGTGCCAGCAGTCCCGGGACACCTACAACTAATGAAAAACTGTTTTTT.

V is TRBV14 and J is TRBJ2-7, with a possible D match to TRBD1 (5 bases). Trimming stripped 0 bases from V and 2 bases from J, with 11 bases between. This CDR3 comprises 15 residues. The V gene's germline CDR1 is SGHDN and CDR2 FVKESK. The CDR3 nucleotides read TGTGCCAGCAGCCAAGACAGGGTCGATACCTACGAGCAGTACTTC. Protein product: CASSQDRVDTYEQYF.

The chain carries TRBV10-3 and TRBJ1-6, with TRBD1 as a possible D gene (6 bases). From germline, CDR1 is ENHRY and CDR2 SYGVKD. V was clipped by 3 bases and J by 10 bases, with 13 bases between them. The CDR3 loop spans 14 amino acids. The CDR3, as DNA: TGTGCCATCAGTGACCAGGGGAAGGGATCACCCCTCCACTTT. Residues: CAISDQGKGSPLHF.

The chain is built from TRBV25-1 and TRBJ1-4; the D gene is possibly TRBD1 (5 bases). This CDR3 is built from 13 residues. In germline, CDR1 is MGHDK, CDR2 SYGVNS. V was clipped by 6 bases and J by 8 bases, with 13 bases between them. The CDR3 loop is CASRKGSWEKLFF. The CDR3 DNA follows: TGTGCCAGCAGAAAGGGGTCCTGGGAAAAACTGTTTTTT. Filled out from reference TRBV25-1 and TRBJ1-4, the complete variable domain reads EADIYQTPRYLVIGTGKKITLECSQTMGHDKMYWYQQDPGMELHLIHYSYGVNSTEKGDLSSESTVSRIRTEHFPLTLESARPSHTSQYLCASRKGSWEKLFFGSGTQLSVL.

The rearrangement joins TRBV19 to TRBJ1-2; weak D call: TRBD1 (5 bases). This CDR3 comprises 13 residues. Germline V gives CDR1 LNHDA, CDR2 SQIVND (reference sequence). V lost 5 bases and J 9 bases, leaving 16 bases between the germline ends. The CDR3 is CASSPSGGTRYTF. The CDR3 nucleotides read TGTGCCAGTAGTCCCTCGGGGGGAACCCGCTACACCTTC.

To note about this clone: This same CDR3 is encoded by further DNA sequences in the sample. The chain combines TRBV6-2 or TRBV6-3 with TRBJ1-1; a possible D gene is TRBD1 (5 bases). The germline V gene encodes CDR1 MNHEY and CDR2 SVGEGT. The CDR3 consists of 14 residues. Trimming stripped 5 bases from V and 0 bases from J, with 10 bases between. The CDR3 coding sequence is TGTGCCAGCAGTCGTGACAGCATGAACACTGAAGCTTTCTTT. This gives the protein CASSRDSMNTEAFF.

The chain carries TRBV7-2 and TRBJ2-1, with D uncertain. The CDR3 runs 13 residues. In germline, CDR1 is SGHTA, CDR2 FQGNSA. V dropped 1 base and J dropped 10 bases, with 11 bases sitting between them. Here the CDR3 DNA reads TGTGCCAGCAGCTTAGGCGAGATCGGGGAGCAGTTCTTC. This gives the protein CASSLGEIGEQFF.

The genes are TRBV9 and TRBJ2-3; a possible D gene is TRBD1 (6 bases). Deletions cut 1 base from V and 5 bases from J, with 14 bases between. This CDR3 has 15 residues. CDR1 and CDR2 from the germline V gene are SGDLS and YYNGEE. The CDR3 sequence: CASSVQGTIGDTQYF. Written as DNA, the CDR3 is TGTGCCAGCAGCGTACAGGGGACGATCGGAGATACGCAGTATTTT.

CDR3 in amino acids: CASSFSTAPVFYGYTF. CDR3 in DNA: TGTGCCAGCAGTTTCTCGACAGCCCCGGTATTCTATGGCTACACCTTC. The V gene is TRBV6-2 or TRBV6-3, the J gene TRBJ1-2; D may be TRBD1 (5 bases). The V end was cut by 4 bases, the J end by 4 bases, with 19 bases between. The CDR3 consists of 16 residues. The V gene's germline CDR1 is MNHEY and CDR2 SVGEGT.

This chain links TRBV18 with TRBJ1-1; TRBD1 might be the D (5 bases). This CDR3 has 14 residues. V was cut by 6 bases and J by 0 bases, with 11 bases left in between. The germline gives CDR1 KGHSH, CDR2 LQKENI. CDR3 in amino acids: CASSPGHLNTEAFF. CDR3 sequence (DNA): TGTGCCAGCTCCCCCGGACATCTGAACACTGAAGCTTTCTTT.

The genes are TRBV7-8 and TRBJ2-7, with TRBD2 as a possible D gene (5 bases). CDR1 is SGHVS and CDR2 is FQNEAQ in the germline V gene. V lost 1 base to trimming and J lost 2 bases, with 15 bases between them. The CDR3 covers 16 residues. DNA for the CDR3: TGTGCCAGCAGCTTAGGGACTCGGGCGACGACCTACGAGCAGTACTTC. Protein sequence: CASSLGTRATTYEQYF.

V is TRBV18 and J is TRBJ2-7; TRBD1 matches at 10 bases. The CDR3 is made up of 14 amino acids. V was clipped by 4 bases and J by 5 bases; unmatched bases: 5. Germline V gene lookup returns CDR1 KGHSH and CDR2 LQKENI. In nucleotides, the CDR3 is TGTGCCAGCTCACTCAGACAGGGGGCCCACGAGCAGTACTTC. Its translation is CASSLRQGAHEQYF.

This chain connects TRBV10-3 to TRBJ2-2, with 9 nucleotides matching TRBD2. Losses at the gene ends were 4 bases for V and 4 bases for J; bases not matched to a gene: 7. CDR1 and CDR2 (germline): ENHRY, SYGVKD. This CDR3 spans 16 amino acids. DNA for the CDR3: TGTGCCATCAGTGGCTCGGCGGGGGGGCCCACCGGGGAGCTGTTTTTT. It encodes CAISGSAGGPTGELFF.